This T cell receptor (beta chain) is drawn from a study of identical twins. A universal primer site was added by template switching, and unique molecular identifiers were carried by the cDNA. MiXCR was run by TCRdb on the 5' RACE reads, yielding one entry per CDR3 protein. The data hold about 810,000 distinct CDR3 sequences, with 10% to 15% observed a single time. This clonotype came up many times. Deletions cut 6 bases from V and 1 base from J, with 12 bases between. The CDR3 has 14 residues. The sample was also reused in another study, on yellow fever vaccine responses in identical twins. Per that paper: On the reported evidence, twins' vaccine T cell responses seemed partly convergent and partly personalized.

This TCR was sampled from a woman aged 18-30 years in good health. Source material: PBMCs. J is TRBJ2-5 and V is TRBV12-3 or TRBV12-4; tentatively, D is TRBD1 (6 bases). The CDR3 sequence is CASRPRDTQETQYF. The CDR3, as DNA: TGTGCCAGCAGGCCCCGGGACACCCAAGAGACCCAGTACTTC.